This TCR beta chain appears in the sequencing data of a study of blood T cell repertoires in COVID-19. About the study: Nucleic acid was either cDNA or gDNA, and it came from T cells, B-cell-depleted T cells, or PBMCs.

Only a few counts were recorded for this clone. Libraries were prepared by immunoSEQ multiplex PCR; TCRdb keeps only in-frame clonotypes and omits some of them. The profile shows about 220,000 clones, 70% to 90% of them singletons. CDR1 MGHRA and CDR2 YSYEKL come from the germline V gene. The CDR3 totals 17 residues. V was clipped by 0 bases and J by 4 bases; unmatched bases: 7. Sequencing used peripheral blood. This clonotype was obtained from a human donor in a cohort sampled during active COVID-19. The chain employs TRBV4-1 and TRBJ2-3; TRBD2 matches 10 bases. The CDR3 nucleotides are TGCGCCAGCAGCCAAGAACTGAGCGGGGGGGCATCAGATACGCAGTATTTT. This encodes CASSQELSGGASDTQYF.